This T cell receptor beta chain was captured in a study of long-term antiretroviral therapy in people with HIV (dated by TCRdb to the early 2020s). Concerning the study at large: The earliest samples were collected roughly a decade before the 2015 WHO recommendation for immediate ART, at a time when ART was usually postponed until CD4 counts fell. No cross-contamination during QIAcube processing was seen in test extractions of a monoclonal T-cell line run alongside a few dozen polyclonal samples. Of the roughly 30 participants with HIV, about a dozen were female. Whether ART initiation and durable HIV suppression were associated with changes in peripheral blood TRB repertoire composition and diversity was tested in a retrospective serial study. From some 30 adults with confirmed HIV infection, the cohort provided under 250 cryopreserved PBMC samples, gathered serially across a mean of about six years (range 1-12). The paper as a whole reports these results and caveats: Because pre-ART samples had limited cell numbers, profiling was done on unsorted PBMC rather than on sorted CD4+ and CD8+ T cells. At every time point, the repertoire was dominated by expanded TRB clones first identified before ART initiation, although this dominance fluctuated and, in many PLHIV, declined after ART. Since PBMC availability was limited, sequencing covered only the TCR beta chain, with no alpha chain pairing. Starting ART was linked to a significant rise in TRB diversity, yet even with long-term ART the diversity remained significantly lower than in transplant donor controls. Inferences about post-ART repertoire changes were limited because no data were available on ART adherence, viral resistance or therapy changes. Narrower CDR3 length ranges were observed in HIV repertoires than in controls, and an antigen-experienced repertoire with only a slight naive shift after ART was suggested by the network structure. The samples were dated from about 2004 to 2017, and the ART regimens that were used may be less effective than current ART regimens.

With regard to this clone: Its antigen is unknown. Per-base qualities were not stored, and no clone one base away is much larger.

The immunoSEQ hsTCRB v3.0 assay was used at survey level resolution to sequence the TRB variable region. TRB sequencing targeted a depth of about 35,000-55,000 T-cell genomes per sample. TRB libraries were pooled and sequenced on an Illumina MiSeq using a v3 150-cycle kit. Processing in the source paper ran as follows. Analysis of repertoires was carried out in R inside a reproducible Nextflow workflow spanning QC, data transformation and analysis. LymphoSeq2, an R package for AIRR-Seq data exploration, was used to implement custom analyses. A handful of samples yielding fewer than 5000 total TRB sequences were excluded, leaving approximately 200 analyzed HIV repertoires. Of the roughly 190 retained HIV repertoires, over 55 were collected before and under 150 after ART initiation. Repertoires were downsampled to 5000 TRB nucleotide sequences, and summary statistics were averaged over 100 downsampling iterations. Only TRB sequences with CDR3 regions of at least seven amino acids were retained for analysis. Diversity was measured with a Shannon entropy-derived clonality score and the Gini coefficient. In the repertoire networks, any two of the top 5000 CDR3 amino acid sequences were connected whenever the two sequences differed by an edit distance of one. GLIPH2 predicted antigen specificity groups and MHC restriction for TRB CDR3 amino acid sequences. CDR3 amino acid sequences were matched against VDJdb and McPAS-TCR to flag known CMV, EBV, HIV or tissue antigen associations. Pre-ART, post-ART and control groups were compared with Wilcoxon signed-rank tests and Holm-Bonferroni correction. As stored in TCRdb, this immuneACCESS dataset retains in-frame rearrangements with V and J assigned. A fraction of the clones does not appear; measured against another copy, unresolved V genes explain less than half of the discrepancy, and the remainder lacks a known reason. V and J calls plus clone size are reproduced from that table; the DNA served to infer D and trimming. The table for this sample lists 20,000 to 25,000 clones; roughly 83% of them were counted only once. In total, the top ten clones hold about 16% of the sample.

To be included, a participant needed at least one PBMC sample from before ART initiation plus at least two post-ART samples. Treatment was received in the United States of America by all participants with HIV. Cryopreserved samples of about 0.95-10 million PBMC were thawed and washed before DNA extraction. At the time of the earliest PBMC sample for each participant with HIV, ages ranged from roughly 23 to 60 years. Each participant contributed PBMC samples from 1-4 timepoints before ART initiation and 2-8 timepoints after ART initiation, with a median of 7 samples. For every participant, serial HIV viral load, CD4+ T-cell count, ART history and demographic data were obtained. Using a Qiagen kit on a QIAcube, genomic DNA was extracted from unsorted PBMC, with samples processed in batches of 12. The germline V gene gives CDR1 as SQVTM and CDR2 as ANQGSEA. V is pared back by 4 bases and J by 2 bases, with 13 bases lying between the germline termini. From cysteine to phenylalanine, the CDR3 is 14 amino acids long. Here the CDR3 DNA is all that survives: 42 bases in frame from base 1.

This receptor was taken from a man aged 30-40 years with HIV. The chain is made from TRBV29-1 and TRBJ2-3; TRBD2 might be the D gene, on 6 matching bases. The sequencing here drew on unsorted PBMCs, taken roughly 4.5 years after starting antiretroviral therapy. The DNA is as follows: TGCAGCGTTGTACCCGGGAGCGTCACAGATACGCAGTATTTT. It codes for CSVVPGSVTDTQYF.